This T cell receptor beta chain originates from a study of graft-versus-host responses after intestinal transplantation. Turning to the study itself: Transplant types were multivisceral, liver-intestinal, or isolated intestinal. Uniformly, recipients were administered anti-thymocyte globulin induction with subsequent tacrolimus and steroids for approximately 3 years. Study-level points and caveats: There were GvH clones found in recipient marrow, and some of them appeared first in ileum or blood. Allografts carried high graft-versus-host to host-versus-graft clonal ratios in patients having graft-donor T cell macrochimerism.

The CDR3 runs to 14 residues. CDR1 is SGDLS and CDR2 is YYNGEE in the germline V gene. Trimming shortened V by 8 bases and J by 7 bases, and 21 bases separated the two germline ends. A note on this clone: The target antigen is unknown.

This table comes from immunoSEQ multiplex PCR, and its TCRdb copy is limited to in-frame clones, with some not included. The sample has about 86,000 clones; around 90% are singletons. The TCR sequence derives from a human donor who was the organ donor for an intestinal transplant. Sequenced here: unstimulated CD4+ T cells sorted from spleen or lymph node cells, sampled before transplant. The chain joins TRBV9 to TRBJ2-5, with a possible D match to TRBD2 (5 bases). The CDR3 bases are TGTGCCAGAAACGGGGATATCAAGAGTGGGACCCAGTACTTC. Its translation: CARNGDIKSGTQYF.